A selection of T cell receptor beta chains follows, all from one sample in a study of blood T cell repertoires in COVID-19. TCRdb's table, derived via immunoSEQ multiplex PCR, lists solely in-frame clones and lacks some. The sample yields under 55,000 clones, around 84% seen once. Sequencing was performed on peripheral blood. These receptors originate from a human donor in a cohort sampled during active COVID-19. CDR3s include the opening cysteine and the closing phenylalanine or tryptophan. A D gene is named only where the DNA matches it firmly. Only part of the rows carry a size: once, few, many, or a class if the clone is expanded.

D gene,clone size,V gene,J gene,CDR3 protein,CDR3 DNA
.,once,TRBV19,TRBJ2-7,CASRGRGSYEQYF,TGTGCCAGTAGAGGTAGGGGTTCCTACGAGCAGTACTTC
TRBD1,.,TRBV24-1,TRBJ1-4,CATSDGQGNNEKLFF,TGTGCCACCAGTGATGGACAGGGAAATAATGAAAAACTGTTTTTT
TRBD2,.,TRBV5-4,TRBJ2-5,CASSLAVAAGGETQYF,TGTGCCAGCAGCTTGGCAGTAGCGGCGGGGGGGGAGACCCAGTACTTC
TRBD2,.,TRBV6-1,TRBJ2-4,CATGSGGPGNIQYF,TGTGCCACCGGAAGCGGGGGGCCGGGGAACATTCAGTACTTC
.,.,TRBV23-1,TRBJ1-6,CASSQSPGGGLDSPLHF,TGCGCCAGCAGTCAATCCCCGGGGGGGGGCTTGGATTCACCCCTCCACTTT
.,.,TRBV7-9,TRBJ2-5,CASSYRQEETQYF,TGTGCCAGCAGCTACCGACAGGAGGAGACCCAGTACTTC
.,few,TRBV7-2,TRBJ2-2,CASSPKVRENTGELFF,TGTGCCAGCAGCCCTAAGGTGCGGGAGAACACCGGGGAGCTGTTTTTT
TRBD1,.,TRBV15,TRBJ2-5,CATKSRQGATPETQYF,TGTGCCACCAAATCTCGACAGGGGGCCACCCCAGAGACCCAGTACTTC
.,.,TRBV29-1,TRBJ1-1,CSVDPHGNTEAFF,TGCAGCGTTGACCCCCACGGGAACACTGAAGCTTTCTTT
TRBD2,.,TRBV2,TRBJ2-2,CASSAGLAGARELFF,TGTGCCAGCAGCGCAGGACTAGCGGGGGCGCGGGAGCTGTTTTTT
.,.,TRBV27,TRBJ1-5,CASSPRFEGNQPQHF,TGTGCCAGCAGTCCCCGGTTTGAGGGTAATCAGCCCCAGCATTTT
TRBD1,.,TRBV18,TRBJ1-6,CASSPADRGLFSPLHF,TGTGCCAGCTCACCGGCTGACAGGGGGTTATTCTCACCCCTCCACTTT
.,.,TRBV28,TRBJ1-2,CASSFLTTSANYGYTF,TGTGCCAGCAGTTTCTTAACGACTAGCGCTAACTATGGCTACACCTTC
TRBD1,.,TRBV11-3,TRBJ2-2,CASSRTGSGELFF,TGTGCCAGCAGCCGGACAGGGTCCGGGGAGCTGTTTTTT
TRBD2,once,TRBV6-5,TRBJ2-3,CASNQRGGPHTQYF,TGTGCCAGCAATCAGCGGGGGGGCCCTCATACGCAGTATTTT
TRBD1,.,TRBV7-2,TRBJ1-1,CASSLGAGRGLTEAFF,TGTGCCAGCAGCTTAGGCGCCGGCAGGGGGCTCACTGAAGCTTTCTTT
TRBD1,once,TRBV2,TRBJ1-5,CASSPGQGGSPPQHF,TGTGCCAGCAGCCCTGGACAGGGGGGTTCTCCGCCCCAGCATTTT
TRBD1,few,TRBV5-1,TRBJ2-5,CASSLAGQNLETQYF,TGCGCCAGCAGCTTGGCGGGACAGAACCTAGAGACCCAGTACTTC
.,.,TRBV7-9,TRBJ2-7,CASTTDRGYEQYF,TGTGCCAGCACAACAGACAGAGGCTACGAGCAGTACTTC
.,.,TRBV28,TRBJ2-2,CASTRSRAERELFF,TGTGCCAGCACGAGAAGCAGGGCGGAGCGGGAGCTGTTTTTT